The source of this T cell receptor (beta chain) is a study of blood T cells in healthy people across ages. General study findings and limits: The recorded TCR beta diversity per million T cells decreased in a roughly linear manner with age.

It was with a sample-barcoded 5' primer and a J-beta primer mix that a second PCR of roughly 7 to 12 cycles was run. Paired-end reads containing CDR3 totaled no fewer than 2.5 million for each sample. TCRdb re-called the 5' RACE reads through MiXCR, storing one row per CDR3 protein. The sample lists roughly 1.6 million distinct CDR3 sequences, about 32% occurring once. With respect to this clonotype: Its target is not known.

Germline lookup yields CDR1 LGHDT and CDR2 YNNKEL (reference sequence). V gave up 6 bases and J gave up 9 bases, with 15 bases separating them. This CDR3 has 12 residues. The rearrangement links TRBV3-1 to TRBJ2-7; D could derive from TRBD1 or TRBD2 (5 bases each). The source is a woman aged 25 to 39 in good health. The sequenced sample consisted of blood. The CDR3 reads CASSDPTGGQYF. The CDR3 nucleotides are TGTGCCAGCAGTGACCCAACTGGGGGGCAGTACTTC.